The clone carrying this TCR beta chain was recorded a few times. Antigen specificity is unknown. These data belong to a study of T cells in narcolepsy. The repertoire was sequenced with immunoSEQ multiplex PCR; TCRdb's copy has only in-frame clones and lacks some. The sample lists 2,500 to 3,000 clones; 26% were seen once. The CDR3 runs 15 residues. Germline values: CDR1 MNHEY, CDR2 SVGAGI. With 10 bases removed from V and 1 base from J, the gap between germline ends came to 19 bases. The receptor's source is a human donor with narcolepsy. This rearrangement joins TRBV6-5 to TRBJ1-1, with D possibly matching TRBD1 (6 bases). The material sequenced was cultured CD4+ T cells from cerebrospinal fluid. The CDR3 DNA follows: TGTGCCATCAGCAGGGGATCGGAGTCGAACACTGAAGCTTTCTTT. Translating it yields CAISRGSESNTEAFF.